Listed below are T cell receptor beta chains from one sample, sequenced in a study of T cells in Graves' hyperthyroidism and ophthalmopathy. Using its own MiXCR run on the multiplex PCR reads, TCRdb lists one record per CDR3 protein. The sample lists more than 550,000 distinct CDR3 sequences, about 18% occurring once. The sequencing input was blood. These receptors all come from a man aged 50-60 years with Graves' hyperthyroidism. CDR3s include the opening cysteine and the closing phenylalanine or tryptophan. The order of the fields is D gene, V gene, J gene, clone size, CDR3 protein, CDR3 DNA. The D gene is left open where the match is weak. Clone sizes are given selectively: once, few, many, or a class where the clone is expanded.

d_call: -
v_call: TRBV3-1
j_call: TRBJ2-7
clone_size: many
cdr3_aa: CASSPPWAEQYF
cdr3_nt: TGTGCCAGCAGCCCACCTTGGGCCGAGCAGTACTTC

d_call: TRBD1
v_call: TRBV30
j_call: TRBJ2-3
clone_size: -
cdr3_aa: CAWSPGQGVRSDTQYF
cdr3_nt: TGTGCCTGGAGTCCGGGACAGGGGGTTCGGTCAGATACGCAGTATTTT

d_call: TRBD1
v_call: TRBV7-9
j_call: TRBJ1-2
clone_size: once
cdr3_aa: CASSLLGQGVIYGYTF
cdr3_nt: TGTGCCAGCAGCTTGCTGGGGCAGGGGGTGATCTATGGCTACACCTTC

d_call: -
v_call: TRBV30
j_call: TRBJ2-2
clone_size: -
cdr3_aa: CAWRRFGGTGELFF
cdr3_nt: TGTGCCTGGAGAAGATTCGGAGGAACCGGGGAGCTGTTTTTT

d_call: -
v_call: TRBV29-1
j_call: TRBJ2-1
clone_size: many
cdr3_aa: CSVSGDSYNEQFF
cdr3_nt: TGCAGCGTTTCGGGCGACTCCTACAATGAGCAGTTCTTC

d_call: -
v_call: TRBV20-1
j_call: TRBJ2-7
clone_size: few
cdr3_aa: CSAFDAGQRFYEQYF
cdr3_nt: TGCAGTGCTTTCGATGCAGGACAGAGATTCTACGAGCAGTACTTC

d_call: -
v_call: TRBV7-9
j_call: TRBJ2-1
clone_size: -
cdr3_aa: CASSPGGAGEGNEQFF
cdr3_nt: TGTGCCAGCAGTCCAGGGGGAGCGGGAGAGGGCAATGAGCAGTTCTTC

d_call: TRBD2
v_call: TRBV10-3
j_call: TRBJ2-3
clone_size: many
cdr3_aa: CAISDPPGLAVTSTDTQYF
cdr3_nt: TGTGCCATCAGTGACCCACCGGGACTAGCGGTTACTAGCACAGATACGCAGTATTTT

d_call: TRBD2
v_call: TRBV28
j_call: TRBJ2-7
clone_size: many
cdr3_aa: CASSPHSGRYEQYF
cdr3_nt: TGTGCCAGCAGCCCTCATAGCGGGAGATACGAGCAGTACTTC

d_call: TRBD2
v_call: TRBV6-1
j_call: TRBJ2-5
clone_size: -
cdr3_aa: CASSTGTSGRGRTQYF
cdr3_nt: TGTGCCAGCAGTACCGGGACTAGCGGGAGGGGTAGGACCCAGTACTTC

d_call: TRBD2
v_call: TRBV27
j_call: TRBJ2-3
clone_size: -
cdr3_aa: CASSPRLAGGPSADTQYF
cdr3_nt: TGTGCCAGCAGTCCCCGACTAGCGGGAGGGCCCTCAGCAGATACGCAGTATTTT